This note documents a single T cell receptor (beta chain) sequence. The antigen remains undetermined. With 2 bases removed from V and 10 bases from J, the gap between germline ends came to 26 bases. The CDR3 totals 17 residues. The germline CDR1 and CDR2 sequences are MGHRA and YSYEKL. These data come from a study of graft-versus-host responses after intestinal transplantation. The wider study: Among the recipients, transplants were multivisceral, liver-intestinal, or isolated intestinal.

Sequencing was performed with immunoSEQ multiplex PCR; in TCRdb, only in-frame clones are kept and a portion is missing. This sample has 100,000 to 120,000 clones, with roughly 93% found just once. The sequenced sample was unstimulated CD8+ T cells sorted from spleen or lymph node cells, obtained before intestinal transplant. This chain joins TRBV4-1 and TRBJ1-2; D is undetermined. The TCR originated in a human donor who received an intestinal transplant. In DNA form, the CDR3 reads TGCGCCAGCAGCCAATCGTTTCAGTTTGGCCCCGGAGGTGCCTACACCTTC. Translated, it gives CASSQSFQFGPGGAYTF.